These T cell receptor beta chains were read from a single sample in a study of cytomegalovirus exposure and HLA in healthy donors. TCRdb keeps only in-frame clones here, not all; method: immunoSEQ multiplex PCR. The sample records approximately 240,000 clones, roughly 82% being singletons. The sequenced material came from PBMCs. All receptors derive from a woman aged 40 to 49 in good health and CMV-seropositive. Both conserved end residues are part of each CDR3. D genes are given only for firm matches. A row's size may be missing; if present it is once, few, many or a size class.

CDR3aa | CDR3nt | v_gene | abundance | d_gene | j_gene
CASSSMTGSDYGYTF | TGTGCCAGCTCATCTATGACAGGGTCTGACTATGGCTACACCTTC | TRBV18 | NA | TRBD1 | TRBJ1-2
CASTPTSGVYNEQFF | TGTGCCAGCACCCCCACTAGCGGGGTCTACAATGAGCAGTTCTTC | TRBV7-2 | NA | TRBD2 | TRBJ2-1
CASSQDPLAGGIEQFF | TGTGCCAGCAGCCAAGATCCCCTAGCGGGAGGGATTGAGCAGTTCTTC | TRBV14 | few | TRBD2 | TRBJ2-1
CASSSGTSGPTDTQYF | TGTGCCAGCAGCTCGGGGACTAGCGGCCCCACAGATACGCAGTATTTT | TRBV7-3 | NA | TRBD2 | TRBJ2-3
CASSHSSGGAPSYNEQFF | TGTGCCAGCAGCCACTCTAGCGGGGGGGCCCCCTCCTACAATGAGCAGTTCTTC | TRBV7-2 | NA | TRBD2 | TRBJ2-1
CASSPDLDREKLFF | TGTGCCAGCAGTCCCGATTTGGACAGGGAAAAACTGTTTTTT | TRBV6-5 | NA | TRBD1 | TRBJ1-4
CARGQLIYEQYF | TGTGCCAGGGGACAGCTGATCTACGAGCAGTACTTC | TRBV25-1 | few | TRBD1 | TRBJ2-7
CATSRGTGSNYGYTF | TGTGCCACCAGCAGGGGAACGGGATCTAACTATGGCTACACCTTC | TRBV15 | NA | NA | TRBJ1-2
CASSEGGSGGRPYEQYF | TGTGCCAGCAGTGAAGGAGGGAGCGGGGGGCGCCCATACGAGCAGTACTTC | TRBV2 | NA | TRBD2 | TRBJ2-7
CSVVNRINPSTDTQYF | TGCAGCGTTGTTAACAGGATAAACCCTAGCACAGATACGCAGTATTTT | TRBV29-1 | NA | NA | TRBJ2-3